These 6 T cell receptor beta chains came from one sample sequenced in a study of blood T cell repertoires in COVID-19. The table came from immunoSEQ multiplex PCR; TCRdb's copy has only in-frame clones and leaves some out. Of some 220,000 clones in the sample, less than 90% were seen once. The sample consisted of peripheral blood. The receptors originated from a woman aged 55-75 years who had recovered from COVID-19.

V gene TRBV29-1 combines with J gene TRBJ2-7; 7 positions agree with TRBD2. V gave up 5 bases and J gave up 2 bases; unmatched junction bases: 6. Germline CDR1 is SQVTM and CDR2 is ANQGSEA. The length of the CDR3 is 13 residues. CDR3 DNA: TGCAGCGTTTTGGGGGGGGTGGCCTACGAGCAGTACTTC. This translates into CSVLGGVAYEQYF.

The rearrangement joins TRBV3-1 (or the pseudogene TRBV3-2) to TRBJ2-7; 8 positions agree with TRBD2. Germline CDR1 LGHDT, CDR2 YNNKEL (reference sequence). The junction had 19 bases not matched to a gene; V was cut back by 3 bases and J by 3 bases. The CDR3 sequence is 19 residues long. CDR3 nucleotides: TGTGCCAGCAGCCAGACTGCCCCTCATGTGCGGGGGGATCACTACGAGCAGTACTTC. This gives the protein CASSQTAPHVRGDHYEQYF.

The rearrangement uses TRBV19 and TRBJ2-5, with 7 bases lining up with TRBD1. The CDR3 has 14 residues. V shed 9 bases and J 3 bases; nucleotides not matched to a gene: 10. Germline-derived CDR1 and CDR2 are LNHDA and SQIVND (reference sequence). The CDR3 protein is CASSIGTEKETQYF. The CDR3 DNA sequence: TGTGCCAGCTCAATAGGGACAGAGAAAGAGACCCAGTACTTC.

The chain employs TRBV9 and TRBJ1-6; D perhaps matches TRBD1 (5 bases). CDR3 length: 18 residues. V lost 4 bases, J lost 0 bases, and 17 bases lay in between. Germline-derived CDR1 and CDR2 are SGDLS and YYNGEE. In DNA, the CDR3 is TGTGCCAGCAGCCGTAGGGGAGGCCTTAGCTCCTATAATTCACCCCTCCACTTT. It is translated as CASSRRGGLSSYNSPLHF.

The chain joins TRBV7-9 to TRBJ1-2, with 8 positions matching TRBD1. Trimming took 5 bases from V and 14 from J; bases not matched to a gene: 13. The CDR3 sequence is 13 residues long. Germline CDR1 reads SEHNR; CDR2 reads FQNEAQ (reference sequence). CDR3 nucleotides: TGTGCCAGCAGCCCGAGGGACAGGTCGGGAGAAACCTTC. It translates to CASSPRDRSGETF.

The chain is built from TRBV3-1 (or the pseudogene TRBV3-2) and TRBJ2-3; 13 bases agree with TRBD2. The germline gives CDR1 LGHDT, CDR2 YNNKEL (reference sequence). V dropped 4 bases and J dropped 2; count of bases not matched to a gene: 3. The CDR3 length is 16 residues. CDR3 sequence: CASSPTSGGTTDTQYF. The CDR3 DNA follows: TGTGCCAGCAGCCCGACTAGCGGGGGGACCACAGATACGCAGTATTTT.